Here is one T cell receptor (beta chain) with its context. These data belong to a study of T-cell reconstitution after alpha-beta-depleted transplantation in children. The library targeted TCRbeta and was prepared with unique molecular identifiers. One entry per CDR3 protein results from TCRdb running MiXCR on the PCR reads. The sample contains around 370,000 distinct CDR3 sequences, under 13% of which appear only once. The V and J ends lost 9 bases and 5 bases, in that order; junction bases with no gene match: 7. Germline CDR1 ENHRY, CDR2 SYGVKD. The CDR3 is 13 residues long. This chain connects TRBV10-3 to TRBJ2-3; 8 bases agree with TRBD2. This receptor was identified in a human donor who donated a stem cell graft to a child with acute lymphoblastic leukemia. This material consisted of PBMCs from the stem cell graft donor, taken from the stem cell graft. Here the CDR3 DNA reads TGTGCCATTCGGGAGGGCCTTTTAGATACGCAGTATTTT. Translated: CAIREGLLDTQYF.